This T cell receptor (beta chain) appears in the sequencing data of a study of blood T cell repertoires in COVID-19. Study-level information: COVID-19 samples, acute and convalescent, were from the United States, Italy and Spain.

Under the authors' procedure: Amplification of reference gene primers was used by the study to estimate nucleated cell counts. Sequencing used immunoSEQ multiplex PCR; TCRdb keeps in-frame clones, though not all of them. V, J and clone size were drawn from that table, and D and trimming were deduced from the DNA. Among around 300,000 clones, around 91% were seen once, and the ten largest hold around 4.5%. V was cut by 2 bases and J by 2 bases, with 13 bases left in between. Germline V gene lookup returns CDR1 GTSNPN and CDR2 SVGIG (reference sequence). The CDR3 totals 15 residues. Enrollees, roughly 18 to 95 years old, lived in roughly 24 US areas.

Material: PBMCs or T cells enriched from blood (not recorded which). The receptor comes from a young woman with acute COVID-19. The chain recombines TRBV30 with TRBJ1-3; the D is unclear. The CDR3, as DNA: TGTGCCTGGAGTTGGACTACTGGGACTGGAAACACCATATATTTT. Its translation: CAWSWTTGTGNTIYF.